The clone carrying this TCR beta chain has a handful of counts. Its antigen is currently unknown. The same CDR3 also results from other DNA sequences found in this sample. Samples came from healthy bone marrow donors. There were likely unrecorded immune exposures, though donors were nominally healthy when sampled. This CDR3 contains 15 residues. CDR1 and CDR2 from the germline V gene are MDHEN and SYDVKM. V was shortened by 3 bases and J by 5 bases, with 16 bases between the two germline ends. This record comes from a study of cytomegalovirus exposure and HLA in healthy donors. PCR used 60 Vbeta primers and 13 Jbeta primers. Sequencing used immunoSEQ multiplex PCR; TCRdb keeps in-frame clones, though not all of them. The repertoire includes 100,000 to 150,000 clones, 10% to 13% of them detected once, and around 4.6% sits in the top ten. Overall study findings and caveats: From TCR beta sequences, most subjects' HLA-A and HLA-B alleles were reportedly predicted accurately.

The sequenced sample consisted of PBMCs. V and J are TRBV28 and TRBJ1-1; possible D gene TRBD1, 6 bases. The receptor was derived from a woman younger than 35 in good health and CMV-seropositive. CDR3 loop: CASSFLQGAWTEAFF. CDR3 DNA sequence: TGTGCCAGCAGTTTCCTACAGGGAGCTTGGACTGAAGCTTTCTTT.